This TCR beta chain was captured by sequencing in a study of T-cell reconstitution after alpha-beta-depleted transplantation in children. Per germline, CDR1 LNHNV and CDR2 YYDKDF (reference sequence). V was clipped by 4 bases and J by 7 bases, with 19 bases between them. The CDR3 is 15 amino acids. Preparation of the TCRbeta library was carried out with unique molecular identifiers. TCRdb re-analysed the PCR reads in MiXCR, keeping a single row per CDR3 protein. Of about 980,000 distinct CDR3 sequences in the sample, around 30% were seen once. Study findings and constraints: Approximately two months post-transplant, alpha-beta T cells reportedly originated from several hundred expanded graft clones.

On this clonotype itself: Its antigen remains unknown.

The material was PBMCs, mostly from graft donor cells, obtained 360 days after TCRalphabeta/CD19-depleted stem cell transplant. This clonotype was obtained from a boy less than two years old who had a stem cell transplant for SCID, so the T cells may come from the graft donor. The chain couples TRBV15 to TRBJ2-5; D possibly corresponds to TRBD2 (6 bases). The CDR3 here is CATSKEGPNAGTQYF. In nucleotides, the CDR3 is TGTGCCACCAGCAAGGAGGGCCCCAACGCAGGGACCCAGTACTTC.